This TCR beta chain derives from a study of identifying expanded T cells in peripheral blood. Study-wide results and caveats: Clone count variance between two-week samples rose with total template count. Differentially abundant clones: approximately 1.3 between replicates, 16.4 at approximately 14 days, approximately 19 at four.

Using immunoSEQ multiplex PCR, the repertoire was profiled, and TCRdb retains in-frame clones only, with some absent. This table has 100,000 to 150,000 clones, about 80% appearing once. During the collection period, no donor immune events like infections were recorded. The V end lost 4 bases, the J end lost 5 bases, and 17 bases lay between the germline ends. CDR1 and CDR2 (germline): MNHEY, SVGAGI. This CDR3 is 15 amino acids long. Of note for this clone: Its target is not known.

The chain couples TRBV6-5 to TRBJ1-2; D may be TRBD1 (6 bases). This receptor was taken from a person between 18 and 75 years old in good health. Sequences were obtained from blood. The CDR3 here is CASSFISDQGYGYTF. CDR3 DNA sequence: TGTGCCAGCAGTTTCATATCTGACCAGGGGTATGGCTACACCTTC.